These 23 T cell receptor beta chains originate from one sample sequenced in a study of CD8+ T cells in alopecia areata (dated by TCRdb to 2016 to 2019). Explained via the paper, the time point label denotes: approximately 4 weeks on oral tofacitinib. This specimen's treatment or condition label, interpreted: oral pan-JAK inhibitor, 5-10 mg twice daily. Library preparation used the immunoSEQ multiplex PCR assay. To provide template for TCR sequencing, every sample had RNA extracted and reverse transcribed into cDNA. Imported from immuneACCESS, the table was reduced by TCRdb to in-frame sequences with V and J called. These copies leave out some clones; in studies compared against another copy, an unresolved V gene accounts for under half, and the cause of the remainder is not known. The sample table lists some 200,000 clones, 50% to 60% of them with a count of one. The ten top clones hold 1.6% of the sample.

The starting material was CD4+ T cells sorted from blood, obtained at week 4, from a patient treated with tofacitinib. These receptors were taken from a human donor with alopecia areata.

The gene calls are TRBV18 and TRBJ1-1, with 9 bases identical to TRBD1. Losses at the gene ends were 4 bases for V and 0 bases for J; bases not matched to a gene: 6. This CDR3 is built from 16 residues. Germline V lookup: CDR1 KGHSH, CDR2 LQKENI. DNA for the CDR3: TGTGCCAGCTCACAACAAAGGACAGGGGTGAACACTGAAGCTTTCTTT. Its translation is CASSQQRTGVNTEAFF. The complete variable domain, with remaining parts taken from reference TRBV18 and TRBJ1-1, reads NAGVMQNPRHLVRRRGQEARLRCSPMKGHSHVYWYRQLPEEGLKFMVYLQKENIIDESGMPKERFSAEFPKEGPSILRIQQVVRGDSAAYFCASSQQRTGVNTEAFFGQGTRLTVV.

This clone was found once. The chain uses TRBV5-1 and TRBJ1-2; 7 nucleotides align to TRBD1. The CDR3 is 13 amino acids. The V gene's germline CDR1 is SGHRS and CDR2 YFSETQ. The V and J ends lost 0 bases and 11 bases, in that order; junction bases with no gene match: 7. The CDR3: CASSLGATGRYTF. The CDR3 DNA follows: TGCGCCAGCAGCTTGGGGGCGACAGGGAGATACACCTTC.

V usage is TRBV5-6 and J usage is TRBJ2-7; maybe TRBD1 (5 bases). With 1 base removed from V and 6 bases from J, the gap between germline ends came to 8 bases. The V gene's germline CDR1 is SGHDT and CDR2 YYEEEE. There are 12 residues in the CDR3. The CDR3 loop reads CASSLPGFEQYF. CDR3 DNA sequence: TGTGCCAGCAGCTTGCCAGGGTTCGAGCAGTACTTC.

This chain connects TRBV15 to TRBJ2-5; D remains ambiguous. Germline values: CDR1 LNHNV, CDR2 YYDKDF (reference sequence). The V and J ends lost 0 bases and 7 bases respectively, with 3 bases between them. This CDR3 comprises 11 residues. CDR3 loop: CATSREGTQYF. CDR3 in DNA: TGTGCCACCAGCAGAGAGGGGACCCAGTACTTC.

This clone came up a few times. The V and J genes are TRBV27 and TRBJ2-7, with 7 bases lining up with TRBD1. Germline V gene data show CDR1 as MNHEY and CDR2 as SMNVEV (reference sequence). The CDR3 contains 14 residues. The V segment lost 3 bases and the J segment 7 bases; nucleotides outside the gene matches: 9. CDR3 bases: TGTGCCAGCAGTTTTGGGCAGGGGGTTGATGAGCAGTACTTC. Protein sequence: CASSFGQGVDEQYF.

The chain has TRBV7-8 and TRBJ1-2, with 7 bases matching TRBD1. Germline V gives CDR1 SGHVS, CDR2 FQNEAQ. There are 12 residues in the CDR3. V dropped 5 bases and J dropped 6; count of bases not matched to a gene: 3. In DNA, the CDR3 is TGTGCCAGCAGCGGCAGGGGGAATGGCTACACCTTC. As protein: CASSGRGNGYTF.

CDR3 sequence (DNA): TGTGCCACGCATCCTAGGGGACCTCTGGAGACCCAGTACTTC. Amino acid sequence: CATHPRGPLETQYF. The chain couples TRBV6-6 to TRBJ2-5; TRBD1 or TRBD2 may be the D gene (5 bases each). Per germline, CDR1 MNHNY and CDR2 SVGAGI (reference sequence). The CDR3 is made up of 14 amino acids. V lost 10 bases and J lost 5, with 20 bases in between.

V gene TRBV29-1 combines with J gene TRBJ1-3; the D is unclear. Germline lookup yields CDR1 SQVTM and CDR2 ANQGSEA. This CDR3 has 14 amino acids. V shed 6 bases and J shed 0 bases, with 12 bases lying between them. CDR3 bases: TGCAGCGTAGGAACGGCCGTCTCTGGAAACACCATATATTTT. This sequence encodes CSVGTAVSGNTIYF.

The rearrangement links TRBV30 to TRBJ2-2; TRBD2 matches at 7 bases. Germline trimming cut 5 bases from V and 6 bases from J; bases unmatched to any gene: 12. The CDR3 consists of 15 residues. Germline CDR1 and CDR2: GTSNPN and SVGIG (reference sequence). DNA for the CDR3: TGTGCCTGGTCCAGCGGGACGGGGTATTCCGGGGAGCTGTTTTTT. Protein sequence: CAWSSGTGYSGELFF.

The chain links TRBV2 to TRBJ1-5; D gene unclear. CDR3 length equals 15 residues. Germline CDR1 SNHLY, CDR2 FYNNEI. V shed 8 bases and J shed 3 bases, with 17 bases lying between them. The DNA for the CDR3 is TGTGCCAGCTCAAGATCGGGCCAGTACAATCAGCCCCAGCATTTT. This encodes CASSRSGQYNQPQHF.

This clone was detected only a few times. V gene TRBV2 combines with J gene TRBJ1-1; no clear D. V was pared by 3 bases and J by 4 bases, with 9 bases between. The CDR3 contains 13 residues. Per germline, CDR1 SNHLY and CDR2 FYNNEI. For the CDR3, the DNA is TGTGCCAGCAGTGAGGAACGGGGCACTGAAGCTTTCTTT. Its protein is CASSEERGTEAFF.

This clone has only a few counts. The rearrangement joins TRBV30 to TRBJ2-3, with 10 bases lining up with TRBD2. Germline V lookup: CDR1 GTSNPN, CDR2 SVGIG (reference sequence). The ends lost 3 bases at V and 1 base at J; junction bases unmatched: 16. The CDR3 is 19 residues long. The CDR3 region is CAWRGWASGGLHRTDTQYF. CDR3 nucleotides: TGTGCCTGGAGAGGATGGGCTAGCGGGGGCCTGCACCGCACAGATACGCAGTATTTT.

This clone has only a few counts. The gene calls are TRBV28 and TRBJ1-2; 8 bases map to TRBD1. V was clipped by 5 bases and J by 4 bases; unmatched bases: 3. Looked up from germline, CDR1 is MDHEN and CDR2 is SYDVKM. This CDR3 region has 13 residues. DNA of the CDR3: TGTGCCAGCAGTCGGACAGGGTTCTATGGCTACACCTTC. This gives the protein CASSRTGFYGYTF.

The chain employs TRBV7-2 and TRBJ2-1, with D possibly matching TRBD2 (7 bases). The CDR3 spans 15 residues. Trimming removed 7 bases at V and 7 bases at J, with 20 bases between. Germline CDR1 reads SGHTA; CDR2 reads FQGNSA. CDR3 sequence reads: CASIQRGGRWNEQFF. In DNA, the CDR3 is TGTGCCAGCATCCAAAGGGGGGGCCGGTGGAATGAGCAGTTCTTC. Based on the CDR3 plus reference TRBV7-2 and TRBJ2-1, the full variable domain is GAGVSQSPSNKVTEKGKDVELRCDPISGHTALYWYRQSLGQGLEFLIYFQGNSAPDKSGLPSDRFSAERTGGSVSTLTIQRTQQEDSAVYLCASIQRGGRWNEQFFGPGTRLTVL.

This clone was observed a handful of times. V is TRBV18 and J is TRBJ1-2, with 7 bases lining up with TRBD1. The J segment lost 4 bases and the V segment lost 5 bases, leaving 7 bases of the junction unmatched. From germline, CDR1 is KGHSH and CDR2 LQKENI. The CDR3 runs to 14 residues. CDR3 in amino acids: CASSSGDSLYGYTF. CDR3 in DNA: TGTGCCAGCTCATCCGGGGACAGCCTCTATGGCTACACCTTC.

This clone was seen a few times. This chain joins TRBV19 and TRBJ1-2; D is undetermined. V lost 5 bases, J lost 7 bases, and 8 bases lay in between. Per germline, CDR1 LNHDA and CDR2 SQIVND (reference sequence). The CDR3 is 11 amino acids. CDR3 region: CASSWSAGYTF. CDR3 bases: TGTGCCAGTAGTTGGTCAGCTGGCTACACCTTC.

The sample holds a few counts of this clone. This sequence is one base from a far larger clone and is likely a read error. The DNA for the CDR3 is TGTGCCAGCAGCTACGACAGGAACACTGAAGCTTTCTTT. It encodes CASSYDRNTEAFF. The chain uses TRBV7-2 and TRBJ1-1; a possible D gene is TRBD1 (5 bases). Looked up from germline, CDR1 is SGHTA and CDR2 is FQGNSA. This CDR3 is 13 amino acids long. The ends were cut back, 4 bases at V and 1 base at J, with 7 bases in the middle.

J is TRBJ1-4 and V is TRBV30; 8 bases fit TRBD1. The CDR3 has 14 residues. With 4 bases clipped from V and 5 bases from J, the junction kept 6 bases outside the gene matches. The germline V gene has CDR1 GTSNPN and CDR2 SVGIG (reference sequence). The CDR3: CAWTGGAPNEKLFF. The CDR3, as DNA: TGTGCCTGGACAGGGGGCGCCCCGAATGAAAAACTGTTTTTT.

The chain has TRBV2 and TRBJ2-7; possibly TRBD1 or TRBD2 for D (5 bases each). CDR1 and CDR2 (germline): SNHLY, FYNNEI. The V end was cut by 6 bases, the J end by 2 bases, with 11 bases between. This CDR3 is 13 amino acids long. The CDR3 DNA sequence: TGTGCCAGCAGAGGGGACGGCCCCTACGAGCAGTACTTC. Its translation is CASRGDGPYEQYF.

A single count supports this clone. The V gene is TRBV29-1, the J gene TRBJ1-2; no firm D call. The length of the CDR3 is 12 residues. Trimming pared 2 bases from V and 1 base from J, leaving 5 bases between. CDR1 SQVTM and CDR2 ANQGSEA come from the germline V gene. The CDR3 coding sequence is TGCAGCGTTGAAAGTCTTAACTATGGCTACACCTTC. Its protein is CSVESLNYGYTF.

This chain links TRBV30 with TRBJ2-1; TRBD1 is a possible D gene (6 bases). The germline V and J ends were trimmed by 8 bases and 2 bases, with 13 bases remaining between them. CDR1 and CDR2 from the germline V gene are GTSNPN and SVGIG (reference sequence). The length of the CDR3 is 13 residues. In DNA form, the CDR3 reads TGTGCCGGATTCCGGGACACCTACAATGAGCAGTTCTTC. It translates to CAGFRDTYNEQFF.

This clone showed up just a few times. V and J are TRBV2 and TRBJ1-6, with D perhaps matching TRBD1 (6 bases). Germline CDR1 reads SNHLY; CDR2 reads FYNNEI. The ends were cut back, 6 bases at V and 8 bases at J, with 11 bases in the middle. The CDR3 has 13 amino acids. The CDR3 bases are TGTGCCAGCAGGAGACAGGAGGATTCACCCCTCCACTTT. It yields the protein CASRRQEDSPLHF.

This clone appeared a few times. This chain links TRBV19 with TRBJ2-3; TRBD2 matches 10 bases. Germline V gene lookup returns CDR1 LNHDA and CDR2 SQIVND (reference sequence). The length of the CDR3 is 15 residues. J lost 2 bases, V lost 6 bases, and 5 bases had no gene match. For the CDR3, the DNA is TGTGCCAGTAGCCTAGCGGGGGCCCCCACAGATACGCAGTATTTT. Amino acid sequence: CASSLAGAPTDTQYF.